The 19 T cell receptor beta chains listed next were all sequenced from one sample in a study of lymphopenia after photon versus proton radiotherapy. Sequencing used immunoSEQ multiplex PCR; TCRdb keeps in-frame clones, though not all of them. The data show around 6,000 clones, with 90% to 95% seen just once and over 8.5% held by the top ten. This sample comprised peripheral blood, obtained from a patient treated with photon-based radiotherapy. The receptors were sampled from a man aged 55 to 70 with cholangiocarcinoma.

The V gene is TRBV25-1, the J gene TRBJ2-7; TRBD1 matches at 8 bases. With 4 bases clipped from V and 2 bases from J, the junction kept 10 bases outside the gene matches. In germline, CDR1 is MGHDK, CDR2 SYGVNS. This CDR3 contains 16 residues. Here the CDR3 reads CASSARTGTGTYEQYF. For the CDR3, the DNA is TGTGCCAGCAGTGCGCGCACCGGGACAGGAACCTACGAGCAGTACTTC.

The chain couples TRBV28 to TRBJ2-7; D might be TRBD1 or TRBD2, each matching 6 bases. Trimming cost V 6 bases and J 3 bases, with 15 bases left between them. This CDR3 spans 14 amino acids. Germline V gene lookup returns CDR1 MDHEN and CDR2 SYDVKM. Here the CDR3 reads CASSGGQFGYEQYF. The CDR3 DNA reads TGTGCCAGCAGCGGGGGCCAGTTTGGCTACGAGCAGTACTTC. Full variable domain (remainder filled in from reference TRBV28 and TRBJ2-7): DVKVTQSSRYLVKRTGEKVFLECVQDMDHENMFWYRQDPGLGLRLIYFSYDVKMKEKGDIPEGYSVSREKKERFSLILESASTNQTSMYLCASSGGQFGYEQYFGPGTRLTVT.

This chain joins TRBV6-4 and TRBJ2-3; perhaps TRBD2 as D (5 bases). The CDR3 spans 17 residues. CDR1 is MRHNA, CDR2 SNTAGT, per germline. V lost 4 bases and J lost 0, with 17 bases in between. The chain's CDR3 is CASSGASTPTSTDTQYF. The CDR3, as DNA: TGTGCCAGCAGTGGGGCTAGCACCCCGACTAGCACAGATACGCAGTATTTT.

V gene TRBV28 combines with J gene TRBJ2-2; D is perhaps TRBD1 (5 bases). V dropped 5 bases and J dropped 8 bases, with 21 bases sitting between them. The CDR3 sequence is 16 residues long. Germline lookup yields CDR1 MDHEN and CDR2 SYDVKM. For the CDR3, the DNA is TGTGCCAGCAGTCCAAGCGACAGAACCCTAAGGGGGGAGCTGTTTTTT. Translated: CASSPSDRTLRGELFF. Looking up the rest from reference TRBV28 and TRBJ2-2 gives the full variable domain: DVKVTQSSRYLVKRTGEKVFLECVQDMDHENMFWYRQDPGLGLRLIYFSYDVKMKEKGDIPEGYSVSREKKERFSLILESASTNQTSMYLCASSPSDRTLRGELFFGEGSRLTVL.

The chain couples TRBV7-9 to TRBJ2-1; D not certain. The V end was cut by 5 bases, the J end by 7 bases, with 18 bases between. CDR3 length: 15 amino acids. The germline gives CDR1 SEHNR, CDR2 FQNEAQ (reference sequence). The CDR3 DNA sequence: TGTGCCAGCAGCCCCCCATCGGCCAGGTCGAATGAGCAGTTCTTC. It specifies CASSPPSARSNEQFF. The full variable domain, completed using reference TRBV7-9 and TRBJ2-1, is DTGVSQNPRHKITKRGQNVTFRCDPISEHNRLYWYRQTLGQGPEFLTYFQNEAQLEKSRLLSDRFSAERPKGSFSTLEIQRTEQGDSAMYLCASSPPSARSNEQFFGPGTRLTVL.

V usage is TRBV10-3 and J usage is TRBJ2-7, with D possibly matching TRBD2 (5 bases). Trimming took off 6 bases at V and 6 bases at J, with 18 bases between the two ends. CDR3 length: 14 amino acids. CDR1 is ENHRY, CDR2 SYGVKD, per germline. Here the CDR3 reads CAIRPNSAAGEQYF. The CDR3 bases are TGTGCCATCAGACCGAATAGCGCTGCCGGCGAGCAGTACTTC.

The chain joins TRBV19 to TRBJ1-2, with D tentatively TRBD1 (5 bases). This CDR3 region has 15 residues. With 5 bases removed from V and 7 bases from J, the gap between germline ends came to 20 bases. Germline CDR1 and CDR2: LNHDA and SQIVND (reference sequence). The CDR3 loop reads CASSSRDRGLGGYTF. CDR3 sequence (DNA): TGTGCCAGTAGTTCCCGGGACCGAGGACTGGGTGGCTACACCTTC.

The chain carries TRBV7-9 and TRBJ1-3; D is uncertain. This CDR3 is built from 16 residues. The V gene's germline CDR1 is SEHNR and CDR2 FQNEAQ (reference sequence). Between the trimmed V and J ends, which lost 1 base and 0 bases, there was a span of 10 bases. This CDR3 is CASSLVAPISGNTIYF. The DNA for the CDR3 is TGTGCCAGCAGCTTAGTAGCCCCTATCTCTGGAAACACCATATATTTT.

This chain connects TRBV7-8 to TRBJ2-7, with 7 bases that match TRBD1. This CDR3 is 15 amino acids long. Germline-derived CDR1 and CDR2 are SGHVS and FQNEAQ. V lost 5 bases and J lost 5; bases outside the gene matches: 12. CDR3 nucleotides: TGTGCCAGCAGCCCCTCCGACAGGGAAGTCGACGAGCAGTACTTC. Protein product: CASSPSDREVDEQYF.

For this clone: At one end the junction does not follow the germline gene, possibly because of a read error. The CDR3 region is CASSQEIGGQGNNGYTF. The DNA for the CDR3 is TGTGCCAGCAGCCAGGAGATTGGAGGACAGGGTAACAATGGCTACACCTTC. The V gene is TRBV11-3, the J gene TRBJ1-2, with 8 bases that match TRBD1. CDR3 length equals 17 residues. Germline CDR1 and CDR2: SGHNT and YENEEA.

The rearrangement links TRBV6-4 to TRBJ2-3; D call uncertain. V was pared by 3 bases and J by 1 base, with 11 bases between. The CDR3 loop spans 15 amino acids. CDR1 and CDR2 from the germline V gene are MRHNA and SNTAGT. The CDR3 coding sequence is TGTGCCAGCAGTGAGGGCGGATTACGCACAGATACGCAGTATTTT. Protein: CASSEGGLRTDTQYF.

The chain recombines TRBV10-3 with TRBJ1-2, with 10 bases aligning to TRBD1. V shed 11 bases, J shed 3 bases, and the junction held 18 bases outside the gene matches. The length of the CDR3 is 17 residues. Germline CDR1 is ENHRY and CDR2 is SYGVKD. The CDR3, as DNA: TGTGCCGTGCACGGGAGACAGGGGGCAGTCGGGGACTATGGCTACACCTTC. It encodes CAVHGRQGAVGDYGYTF.

V and J are TRBV29-1 and TRBJ1-4; 9 bases map to TRBD1. J gave up 6 bases and V 7 bases, and 6 bases lay outside the gene matches. This CDR3 has 13 residues. Germline CDR1 is SQVTM and CDR2 is ANQGSEA. DNA for the CDR3: TGCAGCGGCCGGGACAGGGCTGATGAAAAACTGTTTTTT. This codes for CSGRDRADEKLFF.

The chain carries TRBV5-4 and TRBJ2-7, with D perhaps given as TRBD1 or TRBD2 (5 bases each). CDR3 size: 14 residues. The ends were cut back, 1 base at V and 2 bases at J, with 10 bases in the middle. Germline V gene lookup returns CDR1 SGHNT and CDR2 YYREEE (reference sequence). DNA of the CDR3: TGTGCCAGCAGCTTGTATCTGGGGGCCTACGAGCAGTACTTC. It translates to CASSLYLGAYEQYF.

This chain links TRBV7-2 with TRBJ2-5, with a possible D match to TRBD2 (5 bases). Trimming left V 2 bases short and J 5 bases short, with 9 bases between. CDR3 length: 13 residues. From germline, CDR1 is SGHTA and CDR2 FQGNSA. The CDR3 spells CASSLRGRETQYF. For the CDR3, the DNA is TGTGCCAGCAGCTTACGCGGGCGGGAGACCCAGTACTTC.

This rearrangement joins TRBV9 to TRBJ2-1; 10 nucleotides align to TRBD1. CDR1 and CDR2 (germline): SGDLS, YYNGEE. This CDR3 contains 17 residues. The V segment lost 5 bases and the J segment 1 base; nucleotides outside the gene matches: 9. CDR3 bases: TGTGCCAGCAGTCTTGGGGGGGACAGGGGTTCCTACAATGAGCAGTTCTTC. Translation gives CASSLGGDRGSYNEQFF.

The gene calls are TRBV7-8 and TRBJ2-3; 9 bases agree with TRBD1. The germline gives CDR1 SGHVS, CDR2 FQNEAQ. The CDR3 length is 17 residues. With V trimmed by 5 bases and J by 7 bases, 16 bases remained unmatched. The DNA of the CDR3 is TGTGCCAGCAGCGTAACAGTACTGGGGACAGGGCGGAATACGCAGTATTTT. Translated, it gives CASSVTVLGTGRNTQYF.

This chain links TRBV10-3 with TRBJ2-5, with 7 bases lining up with TRBD1. Germline loops: CDR1 ENHRY, CDR2 SYGVKD. The V gene end was trimmed by 2 bases and the J gene end by 7 bases; junction bases not matched to a gene: 13. The CDR3 has 16 residues. CDR3 nucleotide sequence: TGTGCCATCAGTGAGAAAGGGGGCGGGTTCCTAGGGACCCAGTACTTC. Translated, it gives CAISEKGGGFLGTQYF.

The chain joins TRBV11-3 to TRBJ1-6, with 7 bases identical to TRBD1. CDR1 is SGHNT and CDR2 is YENEEA in the germline V gene. The CDR3 sequence is 18 residues long. The junction had 13 bases not matched to a gene; V was cut back by 5 bases and J by 3 bases. The CDR3 spells CASSPQRDSIYYNSPLHF. CDR3 in DNA: TGTGCCAGCAGCCCCCAACGGGACAGCATCTACTATAATTCACCCCTCCACTTT.